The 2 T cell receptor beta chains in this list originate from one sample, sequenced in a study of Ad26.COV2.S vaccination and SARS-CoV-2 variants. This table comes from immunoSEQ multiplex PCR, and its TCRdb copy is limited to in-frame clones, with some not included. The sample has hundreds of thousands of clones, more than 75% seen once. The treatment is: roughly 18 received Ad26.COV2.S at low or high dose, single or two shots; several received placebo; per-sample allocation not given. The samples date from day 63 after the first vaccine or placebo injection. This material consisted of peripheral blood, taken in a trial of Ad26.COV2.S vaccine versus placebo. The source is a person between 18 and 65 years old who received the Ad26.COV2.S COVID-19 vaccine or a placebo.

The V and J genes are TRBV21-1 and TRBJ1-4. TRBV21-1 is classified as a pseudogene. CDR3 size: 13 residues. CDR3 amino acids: CAAGWVVNEKLFF. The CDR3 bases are TGTGCCGCGGGTTGGGTCGTTAATGAAAAACTGTTTTTT.

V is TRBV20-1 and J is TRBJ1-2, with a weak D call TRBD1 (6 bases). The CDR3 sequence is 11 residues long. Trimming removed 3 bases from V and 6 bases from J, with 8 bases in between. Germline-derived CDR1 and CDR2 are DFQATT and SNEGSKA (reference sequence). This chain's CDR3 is CSASHRDGYTF. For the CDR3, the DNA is TGCAGTGCTAGTCACAGGGATGGCTACACCTTC.